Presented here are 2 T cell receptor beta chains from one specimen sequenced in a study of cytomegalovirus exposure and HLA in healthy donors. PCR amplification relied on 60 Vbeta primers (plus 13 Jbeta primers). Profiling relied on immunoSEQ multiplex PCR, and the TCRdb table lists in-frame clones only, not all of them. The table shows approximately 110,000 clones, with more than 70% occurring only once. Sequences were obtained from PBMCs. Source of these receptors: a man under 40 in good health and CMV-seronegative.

Here the CDR3 reads CASSEADSLIYEQYF. The CDR3 bases are TGTGCCAGCAGTGAAGCTGACAGCCTAATTTACGAGCAGTACTTC. The chain carries TRBV6-1 and TRBJ2-7; weak D call: TRBD1 (5 bases). The CDR3 runs 15 residues. Germline V gives CDR1 MNHNS, CDR2 SASEGT. The V gene lost 0 bases and the J gene lost 4 bases, with 13 bases spanning the gap.

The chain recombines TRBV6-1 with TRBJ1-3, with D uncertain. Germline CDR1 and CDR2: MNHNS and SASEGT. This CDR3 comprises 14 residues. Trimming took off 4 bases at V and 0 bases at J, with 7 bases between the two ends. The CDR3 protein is CASSASSSGNTIYF. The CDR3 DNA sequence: TGTGCCAGCAGTGCCTCTAGCTCTGGAAACACCATATATTTT.